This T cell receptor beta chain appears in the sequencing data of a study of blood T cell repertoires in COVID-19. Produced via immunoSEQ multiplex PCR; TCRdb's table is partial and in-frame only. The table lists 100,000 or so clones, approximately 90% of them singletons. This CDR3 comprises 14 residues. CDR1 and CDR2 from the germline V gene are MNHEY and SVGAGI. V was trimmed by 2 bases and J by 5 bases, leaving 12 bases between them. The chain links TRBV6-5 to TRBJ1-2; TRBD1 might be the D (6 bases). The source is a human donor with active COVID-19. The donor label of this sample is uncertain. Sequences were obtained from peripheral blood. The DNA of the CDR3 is TGTGCCAGCAGTTACCGACAGGAGACTTATGGCTACACCTTC. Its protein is CASSYRQETYGYTF.